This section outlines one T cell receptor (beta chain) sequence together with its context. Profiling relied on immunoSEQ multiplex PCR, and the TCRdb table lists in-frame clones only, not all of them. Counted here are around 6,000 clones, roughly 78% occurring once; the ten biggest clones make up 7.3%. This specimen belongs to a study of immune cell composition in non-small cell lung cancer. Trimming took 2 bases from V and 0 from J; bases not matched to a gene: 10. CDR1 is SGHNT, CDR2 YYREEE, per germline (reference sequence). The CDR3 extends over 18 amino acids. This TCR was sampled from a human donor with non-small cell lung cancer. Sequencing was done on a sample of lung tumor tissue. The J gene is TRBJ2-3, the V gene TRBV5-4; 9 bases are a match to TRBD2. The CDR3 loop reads CASSLGIQRGVSTDTQYF. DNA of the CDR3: TGTGCCAGCAGCTTAGGGATCCAGCGGGGGGTAAGCACAGATACGCAGTATTTT.